The present T cell receptor beta chain was sequenced within a study of T cells in Graves' hyperthyroidism and ophthalmopathy. Study results and limitations: Most clonotypes that expanded in the thyroid above 0.001 also showed up in blood. The model predicted ophthalmopathy a median around 6.5 months before onset. Ophthalmopathy and stable hyperthyroidism were told apart by a 13 V-J model.

V shed 6 bases and J shed 0 bases, with 13 bases lying between them. The germline V gene has CDR1 SGHAT and CDR2 FQNNGV. CDR3 size: 15 residues. A remark on this clonotype: Antigen: not known.

RNA transcripts served as the template for amplifying TCR beta CDR3 regions. First-round RT-PCR of the TCR CDR3 relied on the HTBI primer set. Via MiXCR, TCRdb re-called the multiplex PCR reads, giving one row per CDR3 protein. The sample lists a few hundred thousand distinct CDR3 sequences, roughly 14% occurring once. Diagnoses used clinical symptoms, serum thyroxine and TRAb, thyroid ultrasound and orbital computed tomography. This chain uses TRBV11-2 with TRBJ2-3, with D unclear. This clonotype was sampled from a woman between 18 and 29 years old with Graves' hyperthyroidism. Sequencing was carried out using blood. This CDR3 reads CASSPPGVSTDTQYF. The CDR3 DNA reads TGTGCCAGCAGTCCCCCGGGCGTTAGCACAGATACGCAGTATTTT.